One sample yielded the 21 T cell receptor beta chains listed below, sequenced in a study of response to subunit inactivated influenza vaccine (dated by TCRdb to 2017 to 2018). The library came from RT-PCR. TCRdb records Illumina HiSeq 2500 as the sequencer. TCRdb trimmed public reads at Q25 via fastp, called clones via MiXCR and kept in-frame beta chains. Rows are combined by CDR3 protein, so each entry shows the most common genes and DNA. The sample yields 500,000 to 550,000 distinct CDR3 sequences; 7.6% were counted once. The ten largest clones capture 10% to 15% of the sample. Material: PBMCs from blood, obtained approximately 25 months after vaccination. All receptors derive from a man aged 50 to 69 who received an inactivated influenza vaccine. Donor details come from another sample of the same person, matched by shared clones.

The V call is TRBV5-1, the J call TRBJ2-7; 12 nucleotides agree with TRBD2. V was clipped by 4 bases and J by 0 bases; unmatched bases: 5. CDR3 length: 16 residues. Germline V CDR1 and CDR2: SGHRS, YFSETQ. The CDR3 here is CASSPRTSGNSYEQYF. DNA of the CDR3: TGCGCCAGCAGCCCAAGGACTAGCGGGAACTCCTACGAGCAGTACTTC. Looking up the rest from reference TRBV5-1 and TRBJ2-7 gives the full variable domain: KAGVTQTPRYLIKTRGQQVTLSCSPISGHRSVSWYQQTPGQGLQFLFEYFSETQRNKGNFPGRFSGRQFSNSRSEMNVSTLELGDSALYLCASSPRTSGNSYEQYFGPGTRLTVT.

The V gene is TRBV28, the J gene TRBJ2-5; D is possibly TRBD1 (5 bases). Germline lookup yields CDR1 MDHEN and CDR2 SYDVKM. V was clipped by 8 bases and J by 7 bases, with 17 bases between them. The CDR3 is 13 amino acids. The CDR3 spells CASGTGQIGTQYF. The CDR3, as DNA: TGTGCCAGCGGTACAGGCCAAATAGGGACCCAGTACTTC.

The J gene is TRBJ2-3, the V gene TRBV5-1; D unclear. Trimming cost V 4 bases and J 2 bases, with 11 bases left between them. This CDR3 is 14 amino acids long. Germline V lookup: CDR1 SGHRS, CDR2 YFSETQ. CDR3 DNA sequence: TGCGCCAGCAGCCAAAGGGCCAACACAGATACGCAGTATTTT. As protein: CASSQRANTDTQYF.

The chain joins TRBV10-3 to TRBJ1-2; 8 bases map to TRBD1. Per germline, CDR1 ENHRY and CDR2 SYGVKD. Trimming cost V 4 bases and J 0 bases; bases outside gene matches: 1. This CDR3 is 14 amino acids long. The CDR3 loop is CAISGTGSNYGYTF. The CDR3 DNA follows: TGTGCCATCAGTGGGACAGGGTCTAACTATGGCTACACCTTC.

The chain is built from TRBV7-2 and TRBJ1-4, with no clear D. The CDR3 extends over 12 amino acids. The germline V gene has CDR1 SGHTA and CDR2 FQGNSA. The V end was cut by 4 bases, the J end by 10 bases, with 10 bases between. The CDR3 bases are TGTGCCAGCAGCTCAGCCGGCCGAAAACTGTTTTTT. Translated: CASSSAGRKLFF.

This clonotype was counted ten times or more. This chain links TRBV11-2 with TRBJ2-7; tentative D call: TRBD1 (6 bases). Germline V gene data show CDR1 as SGHAT and CDR2 as FQNNGV. The CDR3 has 13 residues. V shed 5 bases and J shed 3 bases, with 11 bases lying between them. The CDR3 sequence is CASSRQDSYEQYF. The CDR3 DNA is TGTGCCAGCAGCCGACAGGACAGCTACGAGCAGTACTTC.

The gene calls are TRBV5-5 and TRBJ2-1; D possibly corresponds to TRBD2 (5 bases). The CDR3 is 15 amino acids. Germline lookup yields CDR1 SGHKS and CDR2 YYEKEE (reference sequence). Between the trimmed V and J ends, which lost 4 bases and 6 bases, there was a span of 17 bases. CDR3 bases: TGTGCCAGCAGCCCTAGATTGGCTAGCACCAATGAGCAGTTCTTC. Protein sequence: CASSPRLASTNEQFF.

This clonotype showed up many times. It may be a read error: a sequence one base away is much more abundant. The CDR3 region is CSANRGNQPQHF. In DNA form, the CDR3 reads TGCAGTGCTAACAGGGGCAATCAGCCCCAGCATTTT. V is TRBV20-1 and J is TRBJ1-5; D possibly corresponds to TRBD1 (6 bases). In germline, CDR1 is DFQATT, CDR2 SNEGSKA (reference sequence). V gave up 4 bases and J gave up 2 bases, with 6 bases separating them. CDR3 length: 12 residues.

This clonotype has ten or more counts. The chain couples TRBV12-3 or TRBV12-4 to TRBJ1-1; D is possibly TRBD1 (5 bases). The ends were cut back, 3 bases at V and 5 bases at J, with 10 bases in the middle. The CDR3 is 13 residues long. The CDR3 region has the DNA TGTGCCAGCAGTTTCGGGACTGGGACTGAAGCTTTCTTT. Its protein product is CASSFGTGTEAFF.

This clonotype has a handful of counts. The chain uses TRBV7-2 and TRBJ1-6; 8 bases are shared with TRBD1. The V gene's germline CDR1 is SGHTA and CDR2 FQGNSA. V gave up 1 base and J gave up 10 bases; unmatched junction bases: 6. The CDR3 loop spans 15 amino acids. DNA for the CDR3: TGTGCCAGCAGCTTAGTGTCGACAGGGGTCTCACCCCTCCACTTT. It translates to CASSLVSTGVSPLHF.

At least ten counts were recorded for this clonotype. CDR3 protein: CASSETTYYSYNEQFF. Here the CDR3 DNA reads TGTGCCAGCAGCGAGACTACCTATTACTCTTACAATGAGCAGTTCTTC. J is TRBJ2-1 and V is TRBV14; weak D call: TRBD2 (5 bases). The CDR3 contains 16 residues. Germline loops: CDR1 SGHDN, CDR2 FVKESK. Trimming left V 5 bases short and J 4 bases short, with 18 bases between.

This clonotype was seen repeatedly, ten times or more. V gene TRBV20-1 combines with J gene TRBJ2-7; D is unresolved. This CDR3 has 12 residues. Germline V gene data show CDR1 as DFQATT and CDR2 as SNEGSKA (reference sequence). V dropped 3 bases and J dropped 0 bases, with 6 bases sitting between them. The CDR3 DNA sequence: TGCAGTGCTAGTAAGGCCTCCTACGAGCAGTACTTC. This translates into CSASKASYEQYF.

This clonotype turned up a few times. The chain employs TRBV25-1 and TRBJ1-5; 7 bases map to TRBD1. With 6 bases clipped from V and 1 base from J, the junction kept 6 bases outside the gene matches. Germline V gives CDR1 MGHDK, CDR2 SYGVNS. The CDR3 extends over 15 amino acids. The CDR3, as DNA: TGTGCCAGCAGCCCGGGACAGCAAAGCAATCAGCCCCAGCATTTT. It is translated as CASSPGQQSNQPQHF.

In regard to this clonotype: This sequence may be a read error, since a much larger clone differs from it by one base. This chain links TRBV5-1 with TRBJ1-1; the D is unclear. This CDR3 has 13 residues. V was cut by 7 bases and J by 1 base, with 11 bases left in between. Germline CDR1 and CDR2: SGHRS and YFSETQ. CDR3 nucleotide sequence: TGCGCCAGCGGTCCCGGGCCGAACACTGAAGCTTTCTTT. Translating it yields CASGPGPNTEAFF.

The chain couples TRBV20-1 to TRBJ2-1, with D tentatively TRBD2 (6 bases). Germline V CDR1 and CDR2: DFQATT, SNEGSKA (reference sequence). Deletions cut 0 bases from V and 4 bases from J, with 16 bases between. The CDR3 has 16 residues. Here the CDR3 reads CSARDSALAEYNEQFF. In DNA, the CDR3 is TGCAGTGCTAGAGATTCCGCACTAGCCGAATACAATGAGCAGTTCTTC.

This clonotype showed up just once. The rearrangement links TRBV20-1 to TRBJ2-5; 13 bases are a match to TRBD2. CDR3 length equals 15 residues. Trimming removed 4 bases from V and 5 bases from J; junction bases left unmatched: 7. Germline V gene lookup returns CDR1 DFQATT and CDR2 SNEGSKA (reference sequence). CDR3 region: CSATSGLAGVETQYF. As DNA, the CDR3 is TGCAGTGCTACCTCCGGACTAGCGGGAGTGGAGACCCAGTACTTC.

The chain links TRBV5-1 to TRBJ2-1, with 11 bases aligning to TRBD2. Germline V lookup: CDR1 SGHRS, CDR2 YFSETQ. V shed 4 bases and J 5 bases; nucleotides not matched to a gene: 5. The CDR3 covers 15 residues. The CDR3 DNA reads TGCGCCAGCAGCCCTCCACTAGCGGGAGACAATGAGCAGTTCTTC. Its translation: CASSPPLAGDNEQFF.

At least ten counts were recorded for this clonotype. V is TRBV12-3 or TRBV12-4 and J is TRBJ1-4; D not certain. V was trimmed by 2 bases and J by 4 bases, leaving 5 bases between them. CDR3 size: 13 residues. The CDR3 loop is CASSLQSNEKLFF. CDR3 sequence (DNA): TGTGCCAGCAGTTTACAGAGTAATGAAAAACTGTTTTTT.

The chain carries TRBV27 and TRBJ2-3; D gene ambiguous. V lost 5 bases and J lost 4, with 16 bases in between. The CDR3 spans 15 residues. Germline-derived CDR1 and CDR2 are MNHEY and SMNVEV (reference sequence). The CDR3 loop reads CASSIGRTWADTQYF. The CDR3 DNA follows: TGTGCCAGCAGTATTGGTCGAACCTGGGCAGATACGCAGTATTTT.

This clonotype was observed a handful of times. The V call is TRBV7-8, the J call TRBJ2-4; 10 bases agree with TRBD2. V lost 5 bases and J lost 9; bases outside the gene matches: 4. The CDR3 sequence is 13 residues long. Germline V gene data show CDR1 as SGHVS and CDR2 as FQNEAQ. The CDR3 DNA reads TGTGCCAGCAGCGTTAGCGGGGGGTTCATTCAGTACTTC. This gives the protein CASSVSGGFIQYF.

The chain is built from TRBV6-2 or TRBV6-3 and TRBJ2-2; 8 positions agree with TRBD1. Trimming cost V 4 bases and J 2 bases; bases outside gene matches: 6. CDR1 MNHEY and CDR2 SVGEGT come from the germline V gene. The CDR3 covers 16 residues. Here the CDR3 DNA reads TGTGCCAGCAGTTCCCGGACAGGGCCCAACACCGGGGAGCTGTTTTTT. Amino acids: CASSSRTGPNTGELFF.